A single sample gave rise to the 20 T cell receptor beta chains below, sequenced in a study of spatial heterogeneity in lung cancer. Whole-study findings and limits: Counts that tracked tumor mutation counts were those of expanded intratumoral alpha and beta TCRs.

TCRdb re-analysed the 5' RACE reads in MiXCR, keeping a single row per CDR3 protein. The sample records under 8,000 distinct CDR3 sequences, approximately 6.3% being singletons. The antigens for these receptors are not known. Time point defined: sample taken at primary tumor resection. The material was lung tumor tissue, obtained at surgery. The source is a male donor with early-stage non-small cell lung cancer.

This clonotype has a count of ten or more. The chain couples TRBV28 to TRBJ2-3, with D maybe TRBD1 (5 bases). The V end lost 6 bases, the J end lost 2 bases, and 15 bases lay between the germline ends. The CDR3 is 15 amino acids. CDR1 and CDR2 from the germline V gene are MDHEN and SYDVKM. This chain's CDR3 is CASRAGAGYTDTQYF. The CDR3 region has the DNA TGTGCCAGCAGGGCTGGGGCAGGGTACACAGATACGCAGTATTTT. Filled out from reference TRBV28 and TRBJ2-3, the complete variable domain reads DVKVTQSSRYLVKRTGEKVFLECVQDMDHENMFWYRQDPGLGLRLIYFSYDVKMKEKGDIPEGYSVSREKKERFSLILESASTNQTSMYLCASRAGAGYTDTQYFGPGTRLTVL.

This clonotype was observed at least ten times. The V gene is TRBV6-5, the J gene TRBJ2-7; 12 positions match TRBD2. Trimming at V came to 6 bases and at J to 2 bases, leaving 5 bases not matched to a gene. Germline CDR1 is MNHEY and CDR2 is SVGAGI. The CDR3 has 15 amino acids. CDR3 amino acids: CASRDLAGGPYEQYF. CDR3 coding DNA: TGTGCCAGCAGAGACCTAGCGGGAGGGCCCTACGAGCAGTACTTC.

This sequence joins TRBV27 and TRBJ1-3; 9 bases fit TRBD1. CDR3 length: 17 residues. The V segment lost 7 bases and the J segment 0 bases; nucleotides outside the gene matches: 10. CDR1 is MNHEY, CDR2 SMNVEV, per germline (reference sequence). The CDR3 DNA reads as TGTGCCAGCACTCCGGGACAGGGACCTAGCTCTGGAAACACCATATATTTT. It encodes CASTPGQGPSSGNTIYF.

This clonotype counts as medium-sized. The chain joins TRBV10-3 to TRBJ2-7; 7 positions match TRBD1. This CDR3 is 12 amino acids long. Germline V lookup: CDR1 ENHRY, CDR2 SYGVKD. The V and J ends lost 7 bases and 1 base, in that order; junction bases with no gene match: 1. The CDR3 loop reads CAIKGASYEQYF. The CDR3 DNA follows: TGTGCCATCAAGGGGGCTTCCTACGAGCAGTACTTC.

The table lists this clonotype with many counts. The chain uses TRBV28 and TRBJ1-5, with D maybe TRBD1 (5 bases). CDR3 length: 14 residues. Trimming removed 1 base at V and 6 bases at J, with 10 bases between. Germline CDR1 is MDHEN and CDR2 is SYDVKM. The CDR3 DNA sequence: TGTGCCAGCAGTTTATTCCGGGGGGGTCAGCCCCAGCATTTT. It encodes CASSLFRGGQPQHF.

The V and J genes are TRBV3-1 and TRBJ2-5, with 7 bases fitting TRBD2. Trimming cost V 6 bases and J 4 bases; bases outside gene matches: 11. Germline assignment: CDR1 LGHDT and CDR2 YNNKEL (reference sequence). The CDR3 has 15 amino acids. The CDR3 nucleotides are TGTGCCAGCAGACCATCCGGACTAGTAGGAGAGACCCAGTACTTC. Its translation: CASRPSGLVGETQYF.

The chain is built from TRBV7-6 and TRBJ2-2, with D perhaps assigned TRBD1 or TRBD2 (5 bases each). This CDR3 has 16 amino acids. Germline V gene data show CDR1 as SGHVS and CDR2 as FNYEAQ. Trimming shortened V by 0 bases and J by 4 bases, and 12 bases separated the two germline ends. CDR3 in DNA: TGTGCCAGCAGCTTAGCGGAGGCAGGGTCCACCGGGGAGCTGTTTTTT. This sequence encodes CASSLAEAGSTGELFF.

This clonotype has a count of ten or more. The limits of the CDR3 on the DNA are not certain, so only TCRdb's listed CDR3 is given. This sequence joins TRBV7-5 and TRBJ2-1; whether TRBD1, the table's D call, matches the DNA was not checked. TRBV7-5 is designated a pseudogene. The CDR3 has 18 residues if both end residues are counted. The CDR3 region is CISVSEATPRGPYNEQFF.

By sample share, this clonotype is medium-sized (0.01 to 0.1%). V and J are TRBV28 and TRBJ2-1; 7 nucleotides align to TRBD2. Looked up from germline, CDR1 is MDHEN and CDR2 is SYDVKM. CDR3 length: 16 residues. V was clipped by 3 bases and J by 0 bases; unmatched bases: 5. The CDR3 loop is CASSFFGGSSYNEQFF. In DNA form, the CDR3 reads TGTGCCAGCAGTTTCTTTGGCGGGAGCTCCTACAATGAGCAGTTCTTC.

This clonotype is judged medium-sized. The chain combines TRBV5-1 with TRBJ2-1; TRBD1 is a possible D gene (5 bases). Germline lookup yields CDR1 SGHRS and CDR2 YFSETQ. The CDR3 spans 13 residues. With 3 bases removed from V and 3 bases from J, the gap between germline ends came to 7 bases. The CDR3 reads CASSYTGYNEQFF. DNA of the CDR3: TGCGCCAGCAGCTACACAGGCTACAATGAGCAGTTCTTC.

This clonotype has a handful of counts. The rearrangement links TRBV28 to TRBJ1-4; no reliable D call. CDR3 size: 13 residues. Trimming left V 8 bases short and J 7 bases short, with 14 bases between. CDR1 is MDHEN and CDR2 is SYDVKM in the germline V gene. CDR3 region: CASEFGSGEKLFF. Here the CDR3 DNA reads TGTGCCAGCGAGTTCGGGTCTGGTGAAAAACTGTTTTTT.

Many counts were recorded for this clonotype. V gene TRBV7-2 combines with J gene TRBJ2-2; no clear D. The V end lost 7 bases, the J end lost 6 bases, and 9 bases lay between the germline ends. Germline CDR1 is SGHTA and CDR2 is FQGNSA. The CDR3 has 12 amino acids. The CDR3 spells CASNQRAGELFF. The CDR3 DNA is TGTGCCAGCAACCAAAGGGCCGGGGAGCTGTTTTTT. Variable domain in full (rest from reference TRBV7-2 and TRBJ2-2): GAGVSQSPSNKVTEKGKDVELRCDPISGHTALYWYRQSLGQGLEFLIYFQGNSAPDKSGLPSDRFSAERTGGSVSTLTIQRTQQEDSAVYLCASNQRAGELFFGEGSRLTVL.

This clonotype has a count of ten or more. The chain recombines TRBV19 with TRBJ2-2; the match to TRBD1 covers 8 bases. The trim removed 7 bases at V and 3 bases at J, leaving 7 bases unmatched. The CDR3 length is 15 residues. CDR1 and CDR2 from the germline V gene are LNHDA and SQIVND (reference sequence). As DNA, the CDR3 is TGTGCCAGTACTTTAACAGGGGGGTACACCGGGGAGCTGTTTTTT. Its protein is CASTLTGGYTGELFF.

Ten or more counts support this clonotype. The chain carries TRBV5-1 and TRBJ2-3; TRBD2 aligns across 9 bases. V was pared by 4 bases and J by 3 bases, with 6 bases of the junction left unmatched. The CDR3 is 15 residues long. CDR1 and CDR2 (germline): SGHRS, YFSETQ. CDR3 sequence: CASSLSGSPTDTQYF. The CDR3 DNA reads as TGCGCCAGCAGCCTTAGCGGGAGTCCGACAGATACGCAGTATTTT.

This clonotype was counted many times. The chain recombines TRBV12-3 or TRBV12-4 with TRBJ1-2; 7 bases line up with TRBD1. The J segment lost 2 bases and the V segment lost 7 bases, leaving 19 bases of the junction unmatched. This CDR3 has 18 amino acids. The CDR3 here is CASIPFWPGDRLNYGYTF. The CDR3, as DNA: TGTGCCAGCATCCCTTTTTGGCCAGGGGACAGATTAAACTATGGCTACACCTTC.

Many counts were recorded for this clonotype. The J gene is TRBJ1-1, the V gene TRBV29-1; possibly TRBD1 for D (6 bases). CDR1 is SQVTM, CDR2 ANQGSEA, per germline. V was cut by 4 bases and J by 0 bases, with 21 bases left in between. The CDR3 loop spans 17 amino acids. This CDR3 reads CSVVGPRGSVMNTEAFF. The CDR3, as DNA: TGCAGCGTTGTCGGCCCCAGGGGCTCTGTCATGAACACTGAAGCTTTCTTT.

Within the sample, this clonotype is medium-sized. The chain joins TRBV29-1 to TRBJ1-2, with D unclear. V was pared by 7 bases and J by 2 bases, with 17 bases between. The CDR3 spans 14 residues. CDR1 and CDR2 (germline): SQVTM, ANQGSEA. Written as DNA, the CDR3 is TGCAGCGCCACGCCTCCCGGGAGAAACTATGGCTACACCTTC. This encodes CSATPPGRNYGYTF.

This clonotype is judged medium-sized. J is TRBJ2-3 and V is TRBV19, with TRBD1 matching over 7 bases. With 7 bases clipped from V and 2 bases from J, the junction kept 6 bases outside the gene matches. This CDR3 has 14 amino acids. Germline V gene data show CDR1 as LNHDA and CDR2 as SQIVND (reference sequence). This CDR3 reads CASKATGPTDTQYF. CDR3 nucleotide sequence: TGTGCCAGTAAGGCGACAGGGCCCACAGATACGCAGTATTTT.

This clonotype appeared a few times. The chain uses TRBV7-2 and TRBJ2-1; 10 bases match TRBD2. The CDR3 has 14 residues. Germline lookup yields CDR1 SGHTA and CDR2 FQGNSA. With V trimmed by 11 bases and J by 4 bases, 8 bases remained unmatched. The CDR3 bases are TGTGCCTCTAAAGCGGGGGGGCCTTACAATGAGCAGTTCTTC. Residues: CASKAGGPYNEQFF.

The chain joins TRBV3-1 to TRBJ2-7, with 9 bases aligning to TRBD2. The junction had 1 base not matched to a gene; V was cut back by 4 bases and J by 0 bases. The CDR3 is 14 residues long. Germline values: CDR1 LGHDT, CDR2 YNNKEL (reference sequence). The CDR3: CASSRTSASYEQYF. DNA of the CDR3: TGTGCCAGCAGCCGGACTAGCGCCTCCTACGAGCAGTACTTC.